This passage covers 19 T cell receptor beta chains from one sample sequenced in a study of T cell responses to AZD1222 COVID-19 vaccine. Generated by immunoSEQ multiplex PCR, the TCRdb table keeps only in-frame clones and is missing some. Of under 150,000 clones in the sample, 80% to 90% were seen once. Sample: peripheral blood, taken on day 0 of AZD1222 vaccination. Receptor source: an adult in good health.

This sequence joins TRBV29-1 and TRBJ1-1, with 8 bases aligning to TRBD1. V lost 7 bases and J lost 8; bases outside the gene matches: 12. CDR1 SQVTM and CDR2 ANQGSEA come from the germline V gene. This CDR3 comprises 13 residues. The CDR3, as DNA: TGCAGCGGACACTCCTCCGGGACAGGAGAAGCTTTCTTT. Translating it yields CSGHSSGTGEAFF.

The chain links TRBV6-5 to TRBJ1-3, with 8 bases fitting TRBD1. The V gene's germline CDR1 is MNHEY and CDR2 SVGAGI. CDR3 size: 16 residues. V dropped 2 bases and J dropped 4; count of bases not matched to a gene: 7. CDR3 sequence reads: CASSYTDRARGNTIYF. CDR3 DNA: TGTGCCAGCAGTTACACGGACAGGGCGAGGGGAAACACCATATATTTT.

This sequence joins TRBV11-3 and TRBJ1-1, with TRBD1 as a possible D gene (5 bases). The CDR3 extends over 13 amino acids. Germline V gene sequence: CDR1 SGHNT, CDR2 YENEEA. With 5 bases removed from V and 0 bases from J, the gap between germline ends came to 7 bases. The DNA for the CDR3 is TGTGCCAGCAGCCGGGGACTGAACACTGAAGCTTTCTTT. Amino acid sequence: CASSRGLNTEAFF.

The chain has TRBV2 and TRBJ2-3; 7 bases agree with TRBD2. The V segment lost 10 bases and the J segment 2 bases; nucleotides outside the gene matches: 12. The CDR3 totals 15 residues. Germline lookup yields CDR1 SNHLY and CDR2 FYNNEI. The CDR3 loop reads CATHLGGGTTDTQYF. The CDR3 DNA reads TGTGCCACCCACCTGGGGGGGGGAACCACAGATACGCAGTATTTT.

This rearrangement joins TRBV10-3 to TRBJ2-2; the D is unclear. V was pared by 2 bases and J by 5 bases, with 9 bases between. Germline lookup yields CDR1 ENHRY and CDR2 SYGVKD. This CDR3 region has 14 residues. CDR3 coding DNA: TGTGCCATCAGTGAGCTGGAGAGAACCGGGGAGCTGTTTTTT. Translating gives CAISELERTGELFF.

This clone was seen only once. This sequence joins TRBV19 and TRBJ1-2, with 9 bases lining up with TRBD1. The CDR3 is 15 residues long. The V gene's germline CDR1 is LNHDA and CDR2 SQIVND (reference sequence). Trimming took 4 bases from V and 6 from J; bases not matched to a gene: 9. The CDR3 DNA is TGTGCCAGTAGTAACCGGGACAGGGCCCTAAATGGCTACACCTTC. Amino acid sequence: CASSNRDRALNGYTF.

The chain has TRBV2 and TRBJ1-2; D unresolved. The germline gives CDR1 SNHLY, CDR2 FYNNEI. The CDR3 totals 12 residues. With 6 bases removed from V and 7 bases from J, the gap between germline ends came to 12 bases. CDR3 in DNA: TGTGCCAGCAGCCCGACGGGAAGTGGCTACACCTTC. It codes for CASSPTGSGYTF. The complete variable domain, with remaining parts taken from reference TRBV2 and TRBJ1-2, reads EPEVTQTPSHQVTQMGQEVILRCVPISNHLYFYWYRQILGQKVEFLVSFYNNEISEKSEIFDDQFSVERPDGSNFTLKIRSTKLEDSAMYFCASSPTGSGYTFGSGTRLTVV.

The chain couples TRBV3-1 (or the pseudogene TRBV3-2) to TRBJ2-2; D call uncertain. Germline lookup yields CDR1 LGHDT and CDR2 YNNKEL (reference sequence). Trimming took off 10 bases at V and 4 bases at J, with 13 bases between the two ends. There are 13 residues in the CDR3. The CDR3 DNA sequence: TGTGCCACAGCTAAGTGGAGCACCGGGGAGCTGTTTTTT. Amino acid sequence: CATAKWSTGELFF.

This rearrangement joins TRBV11-3 to TRBJ2-7; 8 bases map to TRBD2. The ends lost 5 bases at V and 7 bases at J; junction bases unmatched: 4. Germline assignment: CDR1 SGHNT and CDR2 YENEEA. CDR3 length: 12 amino acids. The CDR3 is CASSQTSGEQYF. For the CDR3, the DNA is TGTGCCAGCAGCCAAACTAGCGGAGAGCAGTACTTC. Full variable domain (missing parts from reference TRBV11-3 and TRBJ2-7): EAGVVQSPRYKIIEKKQPVAFWCNPISGHNTLYWYLQNLGQGPELLIRYENEEAVDDSQLPKDRFSAERLKGVDSTLKIQPAELGDSAVYLCASSQTSGEQYFGPGTRLTVT.

The chain couples TRBV30 to TRBJ2-7, with D perhaps matching TRBD1 (6 bases). Germline lookup yields CDR1 GTSNPN and CDR2 SVGIG (reference sequence). This CDR3 contains 15 residues. Deletions cut 1 base from V and 2 bases from J, with 15 bases between. Here the CDR3 DNA reads TGTGCCTGGAGTGCTTTCGCAGGGGCGACCTACGAGCAGTACTTC. This translates into CAWSAFAGATYEQYF.

This clone was observed once. V gene TRBV11-3 combines with J gene TRBJ1-3; tentatively, D is TRBD1 (6 bases). This CDR3 comprises 15 residues. Germline V gene lookup returns CDR1 SGHNT and CDR2 YENEEA. Trimming pared 2 bases from V and 4 bases from J, leaving 12 bases between. DNA of the CDR3: TGTGCCAGCAGCTTAAGCGGCGACAGGGGAAACACCATATATTTT. Translating gives CASSLSGDRGNTIYF. The entire variable domain, with the rest obtained from reference TRBV11-3 and TRBJ1-3, is as follows: EAGVVQSPRYKIIEKKQPVAFWCNPISGHNTLYWYLQNLGQGPELLIRYENEEAVDDSQLPKDRFSAERLKGVDSTLKIQPAELGDSAVYLCASSLSGDRGNTIYFGEGSWLTVV.

This clone was counted a single time. The chain employs TRBV11-1 and TRBJ2-2; no reliable D call. CDR3 size: 14 residues. Germline-derived CDR1 and CDR2 are SGHAT and FQDESV (reference sequence). V was clipped by 0 bases and J by 4 bases, with 6 bases between them. This CDR3 reads CASSLAGPTGELFF. CDR3 in DNA: TGTGCCAGCAGCTTAGCCGGCCCCACCGGGGAGCTGTTTTTT.

The chain recombines TRBV13 with TRBJ1-2, with TRBD1 matching over 12 bases. This CDR3 region has 14 residues. After removal of 5 bases from V and 7 bases from J, the junction contained 5 bases not matched to a gene. The germline V gene encodes CDR1 PRHDT and CDR2 FYEKMQ (reference sequence). This CDR3 is CASSPGQGALGYTF. CDR3 bases: TGTGCCAGCAGCCCGGGACAGGGGGCGCTTGGCTACACCTTC.

This clone was observed a handful of times. The V and J genes are TRBV6-1 and TRBJ1-5, with D hard to call. There are 14 residues in the CDR3. Trimming took off 3 bases at V and 6 bases at J, with 12 bases between the two ends. Germline assignment: CDR1 MNHNS and CDR2 SASEGT. CDR3 in DNA: TGTGCCAGCAGTGATACAAGGAGAGGTCAGCCCCAGCATTTT. Amino acid sequence: CASSDTRRGQPQHF.

This clone has just a few counts. The chain recombines TRBV7-2 with TRBJ2-2; 12 positions match TRBD2. The J segment lost 1 base and the V segment lost 2 bases, leaving 2 bases of the junction unmatched. This CDR3 is 17 amino acids long. CDR1 and CDR2 (germline): SGHTA, FQGNSA. The CDR3 is CASSLPGLAGNTGELFF. The DNA of the CDR3 is TGTGCCAGCAGCTTACCGGGACTAGCGGGGAACACCGGGGAGCTGTTTTTT.

The chain joins TRBV9 to TRBJ2-7; D may match TRBD1 or TRBD2 (5 bases each). V dropped 0 bases and J dropped 3 bases, with 13 bases sitting between them. The CDR3 consists of 15 residues. Germline V gene lookup returns CDR1 SGDLS and CDR2 YYNGEE. The CDR3 is CASSVGEGISYEQYF. The CDR3 DNA reads as TGTGCCAGCAGCGTAGGCGAGGGGATTAGCTACGAGCAGTACTTC.

The chain employs TRBV4-3 and TRBJ1-4; maybe TRBD1 (5 bases). The CDR3 contains 14 residues. Germline CDR1 LGHNA, CDR2 YSLEER. The V end was cut by 4 bases, the J end by 3 bases, with 9 bases between. CDR3 nucleotides: TGCGCCAGCAGCCGCGGGGGGTCTAATGAAAAACTGTTTTTT. Translation gives CASSRGGSNEKLFF.

This rearrangement joins TRBV7-9 to TRBJ1-3; 7 bases fit TRBD1. V dropped 4 bases and J dropped 3; count of bases not matched to a gene: 6. Per germline, CDR1 SEHNR and CDR2 FQNEAQ (reference sequence). CDR3 length equals 15 residues. CDR3 in DNA: TGTGCCAGCAGCTCCAGGGGGAGAATTGGAAACACCATATATTTT. Translating it yields CASSSRGRIGNTIYF.

The chain couples TRBV9 to TRBJ1-1; 7 bases map to TRBD1. This CDR3 is 13 amino acids long. The germline gives CDR1 SGDLS, CDR2 YYNGEE. V trimming: 2 bases; J trimming: 7 bases; junction bases outside the gene matches: 5. In DNA, the CDR3 is TGTGCCAGCAGCGTCAGGGGGTATGGTGAAGCTTTCTTT. It translates to CASSVRGYGEAFF.